Listed below are T cell receptor beta chains from one sample, sequenced in a study of blood T cell repertoires in COVID-19. Sequenced by immunoSEQ multiplex PCR; TCRdb stores in-frame clones only, minus some. The repertoire holds about 210,000 clones, 82% seen once, with around 8% in the top ten. The specimen was peripheral blood. The receptors come from a woman in her fifties or sixties with COVID-19, enrolled during active disease. Each CDR3 is given with its conserved first and last residue. Fields, in order: D gene, clone size, CDR3 length, J gene, V gene, CDR3 DNA, CDR3 protein. The D gene is left open where the match is weak. Expanded clones are given a class, and other clones once, few, many or no size at all.

. once 14 TRBJ2-1 TRBV11-2 TGTGCCAGCAGCTTAGCTGGCCAGGTTAATGAGCAGTTCTTC CASSLAGQVNEQFF
. . 14 TRBJ1-2 TRBV15 TGTGCCACCCACCCCCAAGGACAGTCTCATGGCTACACCTTC CATHPQGQSHGYTF
. . 15 TRBJ1-6 TRBV5-1 TGCGCCAGCAGCTTGGGTCCCGGCTATAATTCACCCCTCCACTTT CASSLGPGYNSPLHF
. . 14 TRBJ1-1 TRBV7-8 TGTGCCAGCAGCATCCAACAGGGGAACACTGAAGCTTTCTTT CASSIQQGNTEAFF
TRBD2 . 15 TRBJ2-5 TRBV24-1 TGTGCCACCAGTGACGACAGTTGGGGGGGAAAGACCCAGTACTTC CATSDDSWGGKTQYF
. . 15 TRBJ1-1 TRBV7-9 TGTGCCAGCAGCTTGGCCCTCGGGGGTGGCACTGAAGCTTTCTTT CASSLALGGGTEAFF
. . 14 TRBJ2-7 TRBV19 TGTGCCAGTAGTATGGGGGGACGGAGCTACGAGCAGTACTTC CASSMGGRSYEQYF
TRBD1 . 17 TRBJ2-6 TRBV28 TGTGCCAGCAGTTTAGTGACAGGGGGCGGTGGGGCCAACGTCCTGACTTTC CASSLVTGGGGANVLTF
TRBD1 . 15 TRBJ1-5 TRBV30 TGTGCCTGGAGTCTCCGAGACAGGGAGATCAGCCCCCAGCATTTT CAWSLRDREISPQHF
. . 12 TRBJ1-1 TRBV30 TGTGCCTGGAGTGTACAGGAAGTGCAGGCTTTCTTT CAWSVQEVQAFF
TRBD2 . 15 TRBJ2-1 TRBV10-3 TGTGCCATCAGCGTTGGACTAGGGTCTAGGAATGAGCAGTTCTTC CAISVGLGSRNEQFF
. few 17 TRBJ1-4 TRBV28 TGTGCCAGCAGTACGCTCCCGGGGGGGACAACTAATGAAAAACTGTTTTTT CASSTLPGGTTNEKLFF
TRBD1 . 12 TRBJ1-5 TRBV28 TGTGCCACCAGGGGGCCGAATCAGCCCCAGCATTTT CATRGPNQPQHF
. . 14 TRBJ2-2 TRBV29-1 TGCAGCGCCGCCGGCCGGGGTACTACCGGGGAGCTGTTTTTT CSAAGRGTTGELFF
. . 17 TRBJ2-7 TRBV28 TGTGCCAGCAGTTTAGTGAGGCAGGGGAGATACCTTGGCGAGCAGTACTTC CASSLVRQGRYLGEQYF
TRBD1 . 14 TRBJ1-2 TRBV10-3 TGTGCCATCAGGAGGGACAGGGATAACTATGGCTACACCTTC CAIRRDRDNYGYTF
TRBD1 once 16 TRBJ1-6 TRBV30 TGTGCCTGGAGTGAAGGCGGGACAGGGCATAATTCACCCCTCCACTTT CAWSEGGTGHNSPLHF
TRBD2 . 15 TRBJ2-3 TRBV5-1 TGCGCCAGCAGCTTCGCTAGCGGTCGCACAGATACGCAGTATTTT CASSFASGRTDTQYF
. . 15 TRBJ1-2 TRBV14 TGTGCCAGCAGCCAAGTCCAATCAGGGATCTATGGCTACACCTTC CASSQVQSGIYGYTF
TRBD1 . 16 TRBJ1-5 TRBV5-6 TGTGCCAGCAGCCCCGGGACAGGGGATAGCAATCAGCCCCAGCATTTT CASSPGTGDSNQPQHF
. . 15 TRBJ1-3 TRBV7-2 TGTGCCAGCAGCTTCCCCGCGGCAGTTCGAGGCACCATATATTTT CASSFPAAVRGTIYF
. . 15 TRBJ1-2 TRBV6-5 TGTGCCAGCAGTTACGGACCCCTGGGAGGCTATGGCTACACCTTC CASSYGPLGGYGYTF
. . 14 TRBJ1-5 TRBV5-6 TGTGCCAGCAGCTTGGCCGCGAGCAATCAGCCCCAGCATTTT CASSLAASNQPQHF
. . 15 TRBJ2-3 TRBV5-1 TGCGCCAGCAGCCTACGAGGGATGGGCACAGATACGCAGTATTTT CASSLRGMGTDTQYF
TRBD2 few 14 TRBJ2-2 TRBV2 TGTGCCAGCAGACTAGCGGGGGGTAGCGGGGAGCTGTTTTTT CASRLAGGSGELFF
. . 13 TRBJ1-6 TRBV6-1 TGTGCCAGCAGTGAACGGTCTAATTCACCCCTCCACTTT CASSERSNSPLHF
. . 15 TRBJ1-3 TRBV19 TGTGCCAGTACCGTGATGGGGGGGTACGGAAACACCATATATTTT CASTVMGGYGNTIYF
. once 13 TRBJ2-1 TRBV11-2 TGTGCCAGCAGCTTAGGGGGCAGCTATGAGCAGTTCTTC CASSLGGSYEQFF
. . 15 TRBJ1-6 TRBV4-1 TGCGCCAGCAGCCTGGGGCCCACCGATAATTCACCCCTCCACTTT CASSLGPTDNSPLHF
TRBD1 . 14 TRBJ1-2 TRBV5-8 TGTGCCAGCAGCAGGACAGGGGGTCGGGATGGCTACACCTTC CASSRTGGRDGYTF
. . 13 TRBJ1-4 TRBV5-1 TGCGCCAGCGGCACGGGGGGCGATGAAAAACTGTTTTTT CASGTGGDEKLFF
. . 14 TRBJ2-3 TRBV7-3 TGTGCCAGCAGCTCCGGGGTACACACAGATACGCAGTATTTT CASSSGVHTDTQYF
TRBD1 . 15 TRBJ1-1 TRBV20-1 TGCAGTGCTAGTCGAACAGGGGGCGCCCACACTGAAGCTTTCTTT CSASRTGGAHTEAFF
. . 14 TRBJ1-1 TRBV25-1 TGTGCCAGCAGGGGACATATTATGAACACTGAAGCTTTCTTT CASRGHIMNTEAFF
. . 14 TRBJ2-7 TRBV28 TGTGCCAGCAGCGGAACCGGGCCCCGGGGCGAGCAGTACTTC CASSGTGPRGEQYF
TRBD1 once 14 TRBJ1-6 TRBV19 TGTGCCAGTAGTATACACAGGGGTAATTCACCCCTCCACTTT CASSIHRGNSPLHF
. . 13 TRBJ1-1 TRBV11-2 TGTGCCAGCAGCCCCAGGACAGTCCCTGAAGCTTTCTTT CASSPRTVPEAFF
. . 14 TRBJ2-1 TRBV10-1 TGCGCCAGCAGTGAAGCGAGCTCCTACAATGAGCAGTTCTTC CASSEASSYNEQFF
. few 15 TRBJ1-4 TRBV6-5 TGTGCCAGCAGTTCCTTTAGGGGAAGGGGTGAAAAACTGTTTTTT CASSSFRGRGEKLFF
. . 12 TRBJ2-1 TRBV5-6 TGTGCCAGCAGAATGGGGGGAAATGAGCAGTTCTTC CASRMGGNEQFF
TRBD1 . 15 TRBJ2-2 TRBV7-6 TGTGCCAGCAGCCGACAGGGGAGGAACACCGGGGAGCTGTTTTTT CASSRQGRNTGELFF
. once 15 TRBJ2-5 TRBV11-2 TGTGCCAGCAGCCGATCGCGGGGCAGTCAAGAGACCCAGTACTTC CASSRSRGSQETQYF